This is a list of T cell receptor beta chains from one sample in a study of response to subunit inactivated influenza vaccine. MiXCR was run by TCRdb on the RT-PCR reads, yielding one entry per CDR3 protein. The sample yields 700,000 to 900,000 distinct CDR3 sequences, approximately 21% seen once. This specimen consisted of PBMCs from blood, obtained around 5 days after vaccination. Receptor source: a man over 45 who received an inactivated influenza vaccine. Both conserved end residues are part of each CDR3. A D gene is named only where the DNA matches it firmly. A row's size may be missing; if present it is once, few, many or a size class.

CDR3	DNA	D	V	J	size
CASSPYEMNTEAFF	TGTGCCAGCAGCCCCTATGAGATGAACACTGAAGCTTTCTTT	-	TRBV4-2	TRBJ1-1	-
CASSYGTSGANVLTF	TGTGCCAGCAGTTACGGCACGTCTGGGGCCAACGTCCTGACTTTC	-	TRBV6-2/TRBV6-3	TRBJ2-6	few
CASSEGLAHLGTQYF	TGCGCCAGCAGTGAGGGGTTGGCCCACCTGGGGACGCAGTATTTT	-	TRBV10-1	TRBJ2-3	few
CASKGQVWDTQYF	TGTGCCAGCAAGGGGCAAGTGTGGGATACGCAGTATTTT	-	TRBV2	TRBJ2-3	few
CASKSLAGITGELFF	TGTGCCAGTAAATCCCTAGCGGGCATCACCGGGGAGCTGTTTTTT	TRBD2	TRBV19	TRBJ2-2	-
CASSRRESADTQYF	TGTGCCAGCAGCCGACGGGAGTCCGCAGATACGCAGTATTTT	-	TRBV7-2	TRBJ2-3	-
CASSRQTGVAKNIQYF	TGTGCCAGCAGTAGACAAACGGGCGTAGCCAAAAACATTCAGTACTTC	-	TRBV6-2/TRBV6-3	TRBJ2-4	-
CASSRMGGIETQYF	TGTGCCAGCAGCCGAATGGGGGGAATCGAGACCCAGTACTTC	-	TRBV2	TRBJ2-5	few
CASSLDSDEQFF	TGTGCCAGCAGCTTAGATTCCGATGAGCAGTTCTTC	-	TRBV7-3	TRBJ2-1	few
CASSLERMGYYEQYF	TGTGCCAGCAGCTTGGAGAGAATGGGGTACTACGAGCAGTACTTC	-	TRBV7-2	TRBJ2-7	once
CASSLSFQGQPQHF	TGTGCCAGCAGTTTATCTTTCCAAGGACAGCCCCAGCATTTT	-	TRBV28	TRBJ1-5	few
CASSSAGAGANVLTF	TGTGCCAGCAGCTCTGCTGGAGCTGGGGCCAACGTCCTGACTTTC	-	TRBV5-4	TRBJ2-6	few
CASSLRWGGGSGARMNTEAFF	TGTGCCAGCAGCTTAAGGTGGGGCGGGGGAAGCGGGGCGCGGATGAACACTGAAGCTTTCTTT	-	TRBV7-3	TRBJ1-1	-
CAMKGGLEANYGYTF	TGTGCCATGAAGGGGGGACTTGAAGCTAACTATGGCTACACCTTC	-	TRBV10-3	TRBJ1-2	-
CASTLMGSASTAYEQYF	TGTGCCAGCACTCTTATGGGGAGCGCTAGTACCGCCTACGAGCAGTACTTC	-	TRBV12-3/TRBV12-4	TRBJ2-7	-
CASSHTGVSTDTQYF	TGTGCCAGCAGTCACACAGGGGTTAGCACAGATACGCAGTATTTT	TRBD1	TRBV12-3/TRBV12-4	TRBJ2-3	few
CASSGGGAGYNEQFF	TGTGCCAGCAGCGGTGGTGGGGCGGGCTACAATGAGCAGTTCTTC	-	TRBV7-6	TRBJ2-1	-
CASSLAWNEKLFF	TGTGCCAGCAGCTTAGCCTGGAATGAAAAACTGTTTTTT	-	TRBV7-2	TRBJ1-4	-
CSVGDPSRSLGTEAFF	TGCAGCGTGGGGGACCCTTCCCGGTCGCTGGGGACTGAAGCTTTCTTT	-	TRBV29-1	TRBJ1-1	-
CASSPLGARTGNTIYF	TGTGCCAGCTCACCACTGGGGGCACGGACTGGAAACACCATATATTTT	-	TRBV18	TRBJ1-3	-
CASSLVRENTEAFF	TGTGCCAGCAGCTTAGTCAGGGAGAACACTGAAGCTTTCTTT	-	TRBV7-2	TRBJ1-1	-
CASSGPGTRGWSSYNEQFF	TGTGCCAGCAGTGGCCCCGGGACTAGGGGCTGGAGCTCCTACAATGAGCAGTTCTTC	TRBD2	TRBV6-1	TRBJ2-1	few
CASSQEVSYSNQPQHF	TGCGCCAGCAGCCAAGAAGTCAGTTATAGCAATCAGCCCCAGCATTTT	-	TRBV4-3	TRBJ1-5	few
CASSQGFTDSYNEQFF	TGTGCCAGCAGCCAAGGGTTTACAGACTCCTACAATGAGCAGTTCTTC	-	TRBV4-2	TRBJ2-1	few
CASNPGWATEAFF	TGTGCCAGCAACCCGGGTTGGGCGACTGAAGCTTTCTTT	-	TRBV12-3/TRBV12-4	TRBJ1-1	many
CASSFDRDRETQYF	TGTGCCAGCAGCTTCGACAGGGATCGGGAGACCCAGTACTTC	TRBD1	TRBV27	TRBJ2-5	-
CASRGPGQGGNQPQHF	TGTGCCAGCAGGGGACCGGGACAGGGCGGAAATCAGCCCCAGCATTTT	TRBD1	TRBV6-1	TRBJ1-5	-
CATSDSWESDTQYF	TGTGCCACCAGTGATTCGTGGGAGTCAGATACGCAGTATTTT	-	TRBV24-1	TRBJ2-3	-
CASSPWGLAGGGNEQFF	TGCGCCAGCAGCCCCTGGGGCCTAGCGGGGGGCGGGAATGAGCAGTTCTTC	TRBD2	TRBV4-3	TRBJ2-1	few
CASSYGGQLVTEAFF	TGTGCCAGCAGTTACGGGGGACAGCTGGTCACTGAAGCTTTCTTT	TRBD1	TRBV6-2/TRBV6-3	TRBJ1-1	-
CASILSGQGTQPQHF	TGTGCCAGCATCCTCTCGGGACAGGGGACTCAGCCCCAGCATTTT	TRBD1	TRBV12-3/TRBV12-4	TRBJ1-5	-
CASSPFRTEAFF	TGTGCCAGCAGCCCTTTCCGGACTGAAGCTTTCTTT	-	TRBV7-9	TRBJ1-1	-
CASSKVAGFTDTQYF	TGTGCCAGCAGTAAAGTAGCGGGATTCACAGATACGCAGTATTTT	TRBD2	TRBV6-2/TRBV6-3	TRBJ2-3	few
CASSSGQASQETQYF	TGCGCCAGCAGCTCTGGACAGGCGAGCCAAGAGACCCAGTACTTC	TRBD1	TRBV5-1	TRBJ2-5	-
CASKPAGSNEQFF	TGTGCCAGCAAACCGGCGGGGAGTAATGAGCAGTTCTTC	-	TRBV6-2/TRBV6-3	TRBJ2-1	-
CASRPGQGAYEQYF	TGTGCCAGCAGACCGGGACAGGGGGCCTACGAGCAGTACTTC	TRBD1	TRBV12-3/TRBV12-4	TRBJ2-7	many
CASSQAQGRDTGELFF	TGCGCCAGCAGCCAAGCGCAGGGTCGGGACACCGGGGAGCTGTTTTTT	-	TRBV4-1	TRBJ2-2	few
CASSYDRGFGGYTF	TGTGCCAGCAGTTACGACAGGGGGTTTGGAGGCTACACCTTC	TRBD1	TRBV6-5	TRBJ1-2	-
CASNRIGNTIYF	TGTGCCAGCAACCGAATCGGAAACACCATATATTTT	-	TRBV7-2	TRBJ1-3	few
CASSQDTSREQYF	TGTGCCAGCAGCCAAGATACCTCCCGCGAGCAGTACTTC	-	TRBV3-1	TRBJ2-7	-
CSVGSWRETQYF	TGCAGCGTCGGATCTTGGCGGGAGACCCAGTACTTC	-	TRBV29-1	TRBJ2-5	many
CASSYFAGASYEQYF	TGTGCCAGCAGTTACTTCGCGGGGGCCTCCTACGAGCAGTACTTC	-	TRBV6-5	TRBJ2-7	-
CASSQYYSGTNTGELFF	TGCGCCAGCAGCCAATACTATAGCGGGACGAACACCGGGGAGCTGTTTTTT	TRBD2	TRBV4-3	TRBJ2-2	few
CATSSPKGSSYNEQFF	TGTGCCACCAGCAGCCCCAAGGGGAGCTCCTACAATGAGCAGTTCTTC	-	TRBV15	TRBJ2-1	-
CASSSGLVTDTQYF	TGTGCCAGCAGCTCGGGACTAGTCACAGATACGCAGTATTTT	TRBD2	TRBV7-2	TRBJ2-3	-
CASMDMGGSYEQYF	TGTGCCAGCATGGATATGGGAGGCTCCTACGAGCAGTACTTC	-	TRBV6-1	TRBJ2-7	-
CASSVADSYNSPLHF	TGTGCCAGCAGTGTAGCGGACAGTTATAATTCACCCCTCCACTTT	-	TRBV6-1	TRBJ1-6	few
CASSYHKSSYEQYF	TGTGCCAGCAGCTACCACAAGAGCTCCTACGAGCAGTACTTC	-	TRBV7-9	TRBJ2-7	-
CASNAGQGAEYF	TGTGCCAGTAACGCGGGACAGGGGGCGGAGTACTTC	TRBD1	TRBV19	TRBJ2-7	few
CASSPNDQPQHF	TGTGCCAGCAGCCCAAATGATCAGCCCCAGCATTTT	-	TRBV12-3/TRBV12-4	TRBJ1-5	few
CASSLWEGGTEAFF	TGCGCCAGCAGCCTTTGGGAGGGAGGCACTGAAGCTTTCTTT	-	TRBV4-3	TRBJ1-1	-
CASSVTFTGELFF	TGTGCCAGCAGCGTAACATTCACCGGGGAGCTGTTTTTT	-	TRBV7-3	TRBJ2-2	-
CASSLTQGPYNEQFF	TGTGCCAGCAGCTTAACCCAGGGACCCTACAATGAGCAGTTCTTC	-	TRBV11-2	TRBJ2-1	-